Listed below are T cell receptor beta chains from one sample, sequenced in a study of shared clonotypes between healthy human individuals. The method was immunoSEQ multiplex PCR; TCRdb's version includes in-frame clones alone and lacks a portion of them. The table lists approximately 1,500,000 clones, approximately 98% of them singletons. Sequences were obtained from naive CD4+ T cells sorted from blood. The receptor set was obtained from a man aged 25 to 45 in good health. Both conserved end residues are part of each CDR3. The D gene is left open where the match is weak.

d_call: TRBD1; v_call: TRBV18; cdr3_aa: CASSPRDSREQYF
d_call: NA; v_call: TRBV11-1; cdr3_aa: CASSTDSSYEQYF
d_call: TRBD2; v_call: TRBV15; cdr3_aa: CATSRPTSGYTGELFF
d_call: NA; v_call: TRBV27; cdr3_aa: CASSLAGELYEQYF
d_call: TRBD2; v_call: TRBV18; cdr3_aa: CASSRTSGANTGELFF
d_call: TRBD2; v_call: TRBV29-1; cdr3_aa: CSVDPAGITNEQFF
d_call: TRBD1; v_call: TRBV7-9; cdr3_aa: CASSIPGQDGNTIYF
d_call: TRBD2; v_call: TRBV7-3; cdr3_aa: CASSPTSGSYSEQFF
d_call: NA; v_call: TRBV5-4; cdr3_aa: CAASLDFNTGELFF
d_call: TRBD1; v_call: TRBV28; cdr3_aa: CASSRDRGYYNEQFF
d_call: TRBD2; v_call: TRBV7-2; cdr3_aa: CASSRTGLTTSGTYEQYF
d_call: NA; v_call: TRBV2; cdr3_aa: CASSDPLGGYTF
d_call: NA; v_call: TRBV27; cdr3_aa: CASRVRDGSYEQYF
d_call: NA; v_call: TRBV27; cdr3_aa: CASSPSTGVTYEAFF
d_call: NA; v_call: TRBV10-1; cdr3_aa: CASSDRGTSYNEQFF
d_call: NA; v_call: TRBV6-5; cdr3_aa: CASRETPNYGYTF
d_call: NA; v_call: TRBV14; cdr3_aa: CASSQDHYNEQFF
d_call: NA; v_call: TRBV2; cdr3_aa: CASSDRAESSYEQYF
d_call: NA; v_call: TRBV11-2; cdr3_aa: CASSPIRGRPYEQYF
d_call: NA; v_call: TRBV7-9; cdr3_aa: CASSLISNQPQHF
d_call: NA; v_call: TRBV9; cdr3_aa: CASSVGGRKFTGELFF
d_call: NA; v_call: TRBV7-9; cdr3_aa: CASSSRRTVGRPWKLFF
d_call: TRBD1; v_call: TRBV12-5; cdr3_aa: CASGTGQQETQYF
d_call: NA; v_call: TRBV28; cdr3_aa: CASSAAGDPTAIYEQYF